The rows below give T cell receptor beta chains drawn from one sample of a study of Tregs in tolerant kidney transplant recipients. TCRdb's table, derived via immunoSEQ multiplex PCR, lists solely in-frame clones and lacks some. The sample has under 20,000 clones; 82% are singletons. Sample: Tregs from blood. The receptors derive from a human donor in good health. CDR3s include the opening cysteine and the closing phenylalanine or tryptophan. The D gene is left open where the match is weak. The listing skips clone size in some rows; elsewhere it reads once, few, many or a size class.

d_gene: -
abundance: -
v_gene: TRBV29-1
j_gene: TRBJ2-1
CDR3aa: CSVEWYQGNEQFF
CDR3nt: TGCAGCGTTGAATGGTATCAGGGCAATGAGCAGTTCTTC

d_gene: -
abundance: few
v_gene: TRBV27
j_gene: TRBJ1-5
CDR3aa: CASSQRDPWPQHF
CDR3nt: TGTGCCAGCAGCCAAAGGGACCCCTGGCCCCAGCATTTT

d_gene: TRBD1
abundance: -
v_gene: TRBV10-1
j_gene: TRBJ2-7
CDR3aa: CASTELPRTGGSYEQYF
CDR3nt: TGCGCCAGCACCGAGCTCCCCCGGACAGGGGGCTCCTACGAGCAGTACTTC

d_gene: -
abundance: -
v_gene: TRBV18
j_gene: TRBJ2-2
CDR3aa: CASSSPQGRGTGELFF
CDR3nt: TGTGCCAGCTCATCCCCCCAGGGTAGGGGCACCGGGGAGCTGTTTTTT

d_gene: -
abundance: -
v_gene: TRBV7-2
j_gene: TRBJ2-6
CDR3aa: CASSFFTAGANVLTF
CDR3nt: TGTGCCAGCAGCTTTTTTACTGCTGGGGCCAACGTCCTGACTTTC

d_gene: -
abundance: -
v_gene: TRBV30
j_gene: TRBJ2-7
CDR3aa: CAWSVGGPYEQYF
CDR3nt: TGTGCCTGGAGTGTAGGGGGGCCCTACGAGCAGTACTTC

d_gene: TRBD2
abundance: -
v_gene: TRBV5-1
j_gene: TRBJ2-3
CDR3aa: CASSGTTSTDTQYF
CDR3nt: TGCGCCAGCAGCGGGACTACTAGCACAGATACGCAGTATTTT

d_gene: -
abundance: -
v_gene: TRBV7-6
j_gene: TRBJ2-7
CDR3aa: CASSLDPRGDEQYF
CDR3nt: TGTGCCAGCAGCTTAGATCCTAGAGGAGACGAGCAGTACTTC

d_gene: -
abundance: few
v_gene: TRBV5-1
j_gene: TRBJ2-5
CDR3aa: CASMGETQYF
CDR3nt: TGCGCCAGCATGGGGGAGACCCAGTACTTC

d_gene: -
abundance: -
v_gene: TRBV6-5
j_gene: TRBJ1-4
CDR3aa: CATGALREKLFF
CDR3nt: TGTGCCACGGGAGCCTTACGGGAAAAACTGTTTTTT

d_gene: -
abundance: -
v_gene: TRBV19
j_gene: TRBJ1-2
CDR3aa: CASSEVAPSYGYTF
CDR3nt: TGTGCCAGTAGCGAAGTTGCACCCTCTTATGGCTACACCTTC

d_gene: TRBD1
abundance: -
v_gene: TRBV10-3
j_gene: TRBJ1-1
CDR3aa: CAISENRGLEYTEAFF
CDR3nt: TGTGCCATCAGTGAGAACAGGGGGCTGGAGTACACTGAAGCTTTCTTT

d_gene: -
abundance: -
v_gene: TRBV13
j_gene: TRBJ2-1
CDR3aa: CASSLEGGEQFF
CDR3nt: TGTGCCAGCAGCTTAGAAGGCGGTGAGCAGTTCTTC

d_gene: -
abundance: few
v_gene: TRBV13
j_gene: TRBJ1-1
CDR3aa: CASSLRDTEAFF
CDR3nt: TGTGCCAGCAGCTTACGTGACACTGAAGCTTTCTTT

d_gene: -
abundance: -
v_gene: TRBV6-6
j_gene: TRBJ2-5
CDR3aa: CASSLTGRHQETQYF
CDR3nt: TGTGCCAGCAGCCTGACAGGAAGACACCAAGAGACCCAGTACTTC

d_gene: -
abundance: -
v_gene: TRBV9
j_gene: TRBJ2-7
CDR3aa: CASSVDAHEQYF
CDR3nt: TGTGCCAGCAGCGTAGATGCCCACGAGCAGTACTTC

d_gene: -
abundance: -
v_gene: TRBV2
j_gene: TRBJ2-1
CDR3aa: CADKTDQGGQRVFF
CDR3nt: TGTGCCGACAAGACCGACCAAGGGGGGCAGAGAGTGTTCTTC

d_gene: TRBD1
abundance: -
v_gene: TRBV2
j_gene: TRBJ2-7
CDR3aa: CASNRDRDSYEQYF
CDR3nt: TGTGCCAGCAACCGGGACAGGGACTCCTACGAGCAGTACTTC

d_gene: -
abundance: -
v_gene: TRBV14
j_gene: TRBJ1-4
CDR3aa: CASSQGFWEKLFF
CDR3nt: TGTGCCAGCAGCCAGGGCTTTTGGGAGAAACTGTTTTTT

d_gene: -
abundance: -
v_gene: TRBV14
j_gene: TRBJ2-7
CDR3aa: CASSQRGRTYEQYF
CDR3nt: TGTGCCAGCAGCCAAAGGGGTAGGACCTACGAGCAGTACTTC